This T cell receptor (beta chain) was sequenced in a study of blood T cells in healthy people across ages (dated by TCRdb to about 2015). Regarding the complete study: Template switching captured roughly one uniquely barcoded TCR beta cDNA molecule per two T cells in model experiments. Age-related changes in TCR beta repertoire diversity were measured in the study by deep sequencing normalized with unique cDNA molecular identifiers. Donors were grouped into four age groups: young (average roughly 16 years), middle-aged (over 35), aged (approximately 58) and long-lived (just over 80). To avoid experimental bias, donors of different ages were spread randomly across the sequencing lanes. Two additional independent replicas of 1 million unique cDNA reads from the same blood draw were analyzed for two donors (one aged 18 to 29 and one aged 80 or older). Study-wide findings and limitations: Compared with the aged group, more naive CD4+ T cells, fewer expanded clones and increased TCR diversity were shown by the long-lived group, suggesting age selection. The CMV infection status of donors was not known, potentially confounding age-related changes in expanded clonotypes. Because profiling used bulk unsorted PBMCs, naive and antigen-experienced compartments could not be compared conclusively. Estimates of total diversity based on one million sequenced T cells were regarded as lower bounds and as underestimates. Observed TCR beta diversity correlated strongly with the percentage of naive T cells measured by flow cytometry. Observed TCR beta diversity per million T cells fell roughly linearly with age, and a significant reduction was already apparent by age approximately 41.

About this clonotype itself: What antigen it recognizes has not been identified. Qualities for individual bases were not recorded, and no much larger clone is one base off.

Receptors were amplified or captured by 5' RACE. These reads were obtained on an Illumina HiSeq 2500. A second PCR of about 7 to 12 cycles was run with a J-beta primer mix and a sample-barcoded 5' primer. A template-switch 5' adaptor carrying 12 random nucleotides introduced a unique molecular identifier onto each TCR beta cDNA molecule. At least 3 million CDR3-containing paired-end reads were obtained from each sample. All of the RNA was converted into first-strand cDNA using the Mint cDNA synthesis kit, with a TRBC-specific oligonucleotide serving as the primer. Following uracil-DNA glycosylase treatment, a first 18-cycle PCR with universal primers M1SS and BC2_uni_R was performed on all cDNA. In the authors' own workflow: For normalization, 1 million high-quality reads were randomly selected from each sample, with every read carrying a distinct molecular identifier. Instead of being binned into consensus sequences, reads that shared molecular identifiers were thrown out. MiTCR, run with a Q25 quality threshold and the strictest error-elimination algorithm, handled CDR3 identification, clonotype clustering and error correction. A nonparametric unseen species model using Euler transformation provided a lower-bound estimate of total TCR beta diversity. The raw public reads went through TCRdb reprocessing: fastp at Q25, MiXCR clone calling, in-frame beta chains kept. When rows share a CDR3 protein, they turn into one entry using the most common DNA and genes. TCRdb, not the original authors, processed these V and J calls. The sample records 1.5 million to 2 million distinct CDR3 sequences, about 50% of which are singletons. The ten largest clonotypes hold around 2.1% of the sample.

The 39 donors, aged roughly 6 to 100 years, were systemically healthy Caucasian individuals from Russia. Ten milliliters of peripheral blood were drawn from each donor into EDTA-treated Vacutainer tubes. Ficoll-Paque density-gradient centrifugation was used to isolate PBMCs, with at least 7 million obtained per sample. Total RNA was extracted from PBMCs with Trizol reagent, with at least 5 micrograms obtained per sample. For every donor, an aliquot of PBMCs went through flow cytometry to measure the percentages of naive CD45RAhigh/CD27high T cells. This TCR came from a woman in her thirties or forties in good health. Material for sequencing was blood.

The DNA reads TGCAGTGCCAGAAGGAGGTCTAGCACAGATACGCAGTATTTT. It encodes CSARRRSSTDTQYF. The V gene is TRBV20-1 and the J gene is TRBJ2-3; TRBD2 is a weak D gene call, 5 bases matching. The junction carries 13 bases between V and J, which are trimmed by 6 bases and 0 bases respectively. Sequences DFQATT (CDR1) and SNEGSKA (CDR2) are obtained from the germline V gene (reference sequence). Including the terminal cysteine and phenylalanine, the CDR3 comprises 14 residues. The DNA shown is the 42-base CDR3, in frame from base 1.